These 23 T cell receptor beta chains were sequenced from one sample in a study of T cell clones after liver transplantation. Here immunoSEQ multiplex PCR was the method, and the copy in TCRdb shows in-frame clones only, minus some. There are roughly 80,000 clones in the sample; roughly 85% occur only once, and 2.5% to 3.5% lies in the top ten. The sample consisted of CD4+ T cells from blood, taken at the 22-month timepoint. These receptors were taken from a human patient who received a liver transplant. Some of the T cells might come from the graft donor.

The rearrangement links TRBV2 to TRBJ1-4; unclear D gene. Germline V gives CDR1 SNHLY, CDR2 FYNNEI. This CDR3 is built from 14 residues. Trimming shortened V by 8 bases and J by 5 bases, and 15 bases separated the two germline ends. CDR3 in DNA: TGTGCCAGCTCTCCGGGCCGAAAAAATGAAAAACTGTTTTTT. Translating it yields CASSPGRKNEKLFF.

The V and J genes are TRBV9 and TRBJ2-5; perhaps TRBD1 as D (8 bases). With 3 bases removed from V and 4 bases from J, the gap between germline ends came to 13 bases. Germline lookup yields CDR1 SGDLS and CDR2 YYNGEE. The CDR3 is 14 amino acids. Here the CDR3 reads CASSEGGTGETQYF. In nucleotides, the CDR3 is TGTGCCAGCAGCGAGGGGGGGACAGGAGAGACCCAGTACTTC. Full variable domain (remainder filled in from reference TRBV9 and TRBJ2-5): DSGVTQTPKHLITATGQRVTLRCSPRSGDLSVYWYQQSLDQGLQFLIQYYNGEERAKGNILERFSAQQFPDLHSELNLSSLELGDSALYFCASSEGGTGETQYFGPGTRLLVL.

This rearrangement joins TRBV7-2 to TRBJ2-1; TRBD2 matches 13 bases. Germline V gene sequence: CDR1 SGHTA, CDR2 FQGNSA. V shed 5 bases, J shed 7 bases, and the junction held 8 bases outside the gene matches. This CDR3 spans 16 amino acids. The CDR3 nucleotides are TGTGCCAGCAGCCAGAGGACTAGCGGGAGAGGGAATGAGCAGTTCTTC. Residues: CASSQRTSGRGNEQFF.

This chain joins TRBV7-3 and TRBJ2-7, with TRBD2 matching over 10 bases. This CDR3 has 15 residues. Germline V gene lookup returns CDR1 SGHTA and CDR2 FQGTGA. With 6 bases clipped from V and 4 bases from J, the junction kept 9 bases outside the gene matches. The CDR3 nucleotides are TGTGCCAGCAGTCTATCTAGCGGGAGTGGTTACGAGCAGTACTTC. Translating it yields CASSLSSGSGYEQYF.

CDR3 amino acids: CASSQDETSGKPGEQFF. DNA for the CDR3: TGTGCCAGCAGCCAAGACGAGACTAGCGGGAAACCTGGAGAGCAGTTCTTC. The chain is built from TRBV4-2 and TRBJ2-1; 11 positions agree with TRBD2. V lost 0 bases to trimming and J lost 10 bases; unmatched junction nucleotides: 11. This CDR3 comprises 17 residues. CDR1 is LGHNA, CDR2 YNFKEQ, per germline.

In DNA, the CDR3 is TGTGCCAGCAGTGTGAAGGGACAGCAGAACACCGGGGAGCTGTTTTTT. It specifies CASSVKGQQNTGELFF. The gene calls are TRBV6-1 and TRBJ2-2; 7 nucleotides agree with TRBD1. The CDR3 spans 16 residues. V lost 4 bases to trimming and J lost 1 base; unmatched junction nucleotides: 6. CDR1 is MNHNS and CDR2 is SASEGT in the germline V gene.

J is TRBJ2-7 and V is TRBV7-2; perhaps D is TRBD1 or TRBD2 (5 bases each). Germline V gene data show CDR1 as SGHTA and CDR2 as FQGNSA. Trimming stripped 8 bases from V and 3 bases from J, with 14 bases between. This CDR3 region has 13 residues. The CDR3 region has the DNA TGTGCCAGCGCAACCCGGGACCTCTACGAGCAGTACTTC. Translated: CASATRDLYEQYF.

The chain uses TRBV5-5 and TRBJ1-1, with TRBD1 as a possible D gene (5 bases). This CDR3 has 16 amino acids. Trimming left V 5 bases short and J 4 bases short, with 21 bases between. Germline loops: CDR1 SGHKS, CDR2 YYEKEE (reference sequence). The CDR3 nucleotides are TGTGCCAGCAGGTCAGGTCTTGCAGGGCTTGTCACTGAAGCTTTCTTT. This encodes CASRSGLAGLVTEAFF.

The chain uses TRBV2 and TRBJ2-3; D remains unclear. Trimming left V 4 bases short and J 3 bases short, with 8 bases between. The V gene's germline CDR1 is SNHLY and CDR2 FYNNEI. The CDR3 is 13 residues long. In DNA form, the CDR3 reads TGTGCCAGCAGTGCCATGGGAACAGATACGCAGTATTTT. Translating it yields CASSAMGTDTQYF.

The chain combines TRBV5-4 with TRBJ1-5; TRBD1 is a possible D gene (5 bases). The CDR3 runs to 15 residues. Trimming shortened V by 6 bases and J by 3 bases, and 16 bases separated the two germline ends. Germline values: CDR1 SGHNT, CDR2 YYREEE (reference sequence). The CDR3 nucleotides read TGTGCCAGCACCTGTTTGAGGGGAGACAATCAGCCCCAGCATTTT. It yields the protein CASTCLRGDNQPQHF.

The chain is built from TRBV7-2 and TRBJ2-7; 11 bases fit TRBD1. CDR1 and CDR2 from the germline V gene are SGHTA and FQGNSA. V lost 5 bases and J lost 1; bases outside the gene matches: 7. The length of the CDR3 is 16 residues. The chain's CDR3 is CASSPSRDRGSYEQYF. Here the CDR3 DNA reads TGTGCCAGCAGCCCTTCCCGGGACAGGGGGTCCTACGAGCAGTACTTC.

The rearrangement links TRBV7-6 to TRBJ2-3; TRBD1 agrees at 8 bases. V was pared by 4 bases and J by 1 base, with 7 bases of the junction left unmatched. Germline values: CDR1 SGHVS, CDR2 FNYEAQ. This CDR3 spans 16 amino acids. The CDR3 sequence is CASSSRPGQGTDTQYF. The CDR3 nucleotides read TGTGCCAGCAGCTCAAGACCGGGACAGGGCACAGATACGCAGTATTTT.

The chain employs TRBV5-4 and TRBJ2-2, with 7 positions matching TRBD1. The CDR3 length is 18 residues. Germline assignment: CDR1 SGHNT and CDR2 YYREEE (reference sequence). With 4 bases clipped from V and 1 base from J, the junction kept 13 bases outside the gene matches. This chain's CDR3 is CASSRPSNRGLNTGELFF. The DNA for the CDR3 is TGTGCCAGCAGCCGCCCCTCGAACAGGGGCCTGAACACCGGGGAGCTGTTTTTT.

The chain recombines TRBV27 with TRBJ2-7; TRBD2 matches 8 bases. After removal of 5 bases from V and 5 bases from J, the junction contained 11 bases not matched to a gene. Germline CDR1 and CDR2: MNHEY and SMNVEV (reference sequence). The CDR3 totals 15 residues. CDR3 in DNA: TGTGCCAGCAGTACCACCTGGACTAGCCCCAACGAGCAGTACTTC. This encodes CASSTTWTSPNEQYF.

The rearrangement joins TRBV28 to TRBJ2-3; 8 bases agree with TRBD2. The CDR3 length is 13 residues. Trimming cost V 10 bases and J 3 bases; bases outside gene matches: 6. Germline CDR1 MDHEN, CDR2 SYDVKM. The chain's CDR3 is CAISGGATDTQYF. Here the CDR3 DNA reads TGTGCCATCAGCGGGGGCGCGACAGATACGCAGTATTTT.

This clone has only a few counts. This rearrangement joins TRBV5-6 to TRBJ2-3; the D gene is possibly TRBD1 (6 bases). Trimming left V 0 bases short and J 0 bases short, with 17 bases between. This CDR3 has 18 residues. The germline CDR1 and CDR2 sequences are SGHDT and YYEEEE. CDR3 sequence (DNA): TGTGCCAGCAGCTTGGGATATACAGGGCTCCCGAGCACAGATACGCAGTATTTT. Translated, it gives CASSLGYTGLPSTDTQYF.

This chain connects TRBV18 to TRBJ2-5, with TRBD1 as a possible D gene (5 bases). Trimming took off 2 bases at V and 4 bases at J, with 17 bases between the two ends. Germline assignment: CDR1 KGHSH and CDR2 LQKENI. CDR3 size: 16 residues. The chain's CDR3 is CASSPNRGAGAETQYF. The CDR3 DNA is TGTGCCAGCTCACCAAATAGGGGCGCAGGCGCAGAGACCCAGTACTTC.

J is TRBJ2-5 and V is TRBV28; no definite D call. The CDR3 is made up of 15 amino acids. Germline values: CDR1 MDHEN, CDR2 SYDVKM. V was trimmed by 3 bases and J by 2 bases, leaving 13 bases between them. CDR3 in DNA: TGTGCCAGCAGTTTGTCTTCAGCAGGACAAGAGACCCAGTACTTC. Translation gives CASSLSSAGQETQYF.

The chain is built from TRBV5-5 and TRBJ1-2; possible D gene TRBD1, 5 bases. From germline, CDR1 is SGHKS and CDR2 YYEKEE (reference sequence). CDR3 length: 16 residues. Trimming shortened V by 2 bases and J by 1 base, and 15 bases separated the two germline ends. The CDR3 region is CASSFWGGTVNYGYTF. The CDR3 coding sequence is TGTGCCAGCAGCTTTTGGGGGGGAACAGTTAACTATGGCTACACCTTC.

The gene calls are TRBV10-3 and TRBJ1-1; D remains unclear. The CDR3 totals 15 residues. CDR1 ENHRY and CDR2 SYGVKD come from the germline V gene. Trimming took off 3 bases at V and 1 base at J, with 12 bases between the two ends. The CDR3 DNA reads as TGTGCCATCAGTGACATGTTGGCCGGGAACACTGAAGCTTTCTTT. Protein: CAISDMLAGNTEAFF.

The rearrangement links TRBV7-2 to TRBJ2-7, with D possibly being TRBD2 (6 bases). The CDR3 covers 13 residues. Germline values: CDR1 SGHTA, CDR2 FQGNSA. V gave up 5 bases and J gave up 6 bases, with 14 bases separating them. The CDR3, as DNA: TGTGCCAGCAGCCCCGCGGCTAGCGTCGAGCAGTACTTC. Protein sequence: CASSPAASVEQYF.

V and J are TRBV11-3 and TRBJ1-5, with D possibly TRBD1 on 6 matching bases. V was shortened by 1 base and J by 3 bases, with 13 bases between the two germline ends. Germline V lookup: CDR1 SGHNT, CDR2 YENEEA. The CDR3 is 16 amino acids. The CDR3 nucleotides read TGTGCCAGCAGCTTAGTGGGTGGACAGCACAATCAGCCCCAGCATTTT. This gives the protein CASSLVGGQHNQPQHF.

CDR3 DNA: TGTGCCAGCAGCGAAGGCAGGGCGAGCTCCTACGAGCAGTACTTC. Translated, it gives CASSEGRASSYEQYF. The V gene is TRBV7-6, the J gene TRBJ2-7; perhaps TRBD1 as D (5 bases). The germline V gene has CDR1 SGHVS and CDR2 FNYEAQ. The CDR3 contains 15 residues. V shed 5 bases and J shed 0 bases, with 14 bases lying between them.